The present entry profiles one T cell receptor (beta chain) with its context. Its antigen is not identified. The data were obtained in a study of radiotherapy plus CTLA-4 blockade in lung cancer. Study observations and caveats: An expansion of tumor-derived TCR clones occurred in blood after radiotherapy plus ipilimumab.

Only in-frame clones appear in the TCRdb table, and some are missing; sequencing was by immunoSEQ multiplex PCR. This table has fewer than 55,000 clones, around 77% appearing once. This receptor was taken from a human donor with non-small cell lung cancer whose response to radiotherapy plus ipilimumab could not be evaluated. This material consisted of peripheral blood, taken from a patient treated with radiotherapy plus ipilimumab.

This chain's CDR3 is CASSLGWGDPYEQYF. The CDR3 DNA sequence: TGTGCCAGCAGCTTAGGATGGGGGGACCCGTACGAGCAGTACTTC. The chain uses TRBV7-2 and TRBJ2-7; a possible D gene is TRBD2 (6 bases). Germline V gene data show CDR1 as SGHTA and CDR2 as FQGNSA. This CDR3 region has 15 residues. V was clipped by 1 base and J by 4 bases, with 14 bases between them.